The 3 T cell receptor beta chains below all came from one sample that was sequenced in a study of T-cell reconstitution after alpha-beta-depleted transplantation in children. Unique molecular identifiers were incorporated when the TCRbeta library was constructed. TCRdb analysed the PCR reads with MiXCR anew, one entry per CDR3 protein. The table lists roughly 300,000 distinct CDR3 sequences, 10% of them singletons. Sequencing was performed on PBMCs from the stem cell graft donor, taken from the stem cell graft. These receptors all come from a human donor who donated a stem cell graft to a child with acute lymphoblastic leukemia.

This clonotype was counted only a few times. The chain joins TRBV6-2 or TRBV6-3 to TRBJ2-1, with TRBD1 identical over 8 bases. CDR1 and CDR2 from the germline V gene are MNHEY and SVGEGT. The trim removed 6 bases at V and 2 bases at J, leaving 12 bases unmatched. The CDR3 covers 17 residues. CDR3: CASSFNIRTGTYNEQFF. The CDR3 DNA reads TGTGCCAGCAGCTTTAACATTAGGACAGGGACCTACAATGAGCAGTTCTTC.

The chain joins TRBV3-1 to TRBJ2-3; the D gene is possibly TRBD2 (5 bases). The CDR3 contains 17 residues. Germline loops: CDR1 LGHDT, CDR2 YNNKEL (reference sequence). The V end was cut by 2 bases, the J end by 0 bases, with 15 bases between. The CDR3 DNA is TGTGCCAGCAGCCAAACCGGACTGGCTCGTAGCACAGATACGCAGTATTTT. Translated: CASSQTGLARSTDTQYF.

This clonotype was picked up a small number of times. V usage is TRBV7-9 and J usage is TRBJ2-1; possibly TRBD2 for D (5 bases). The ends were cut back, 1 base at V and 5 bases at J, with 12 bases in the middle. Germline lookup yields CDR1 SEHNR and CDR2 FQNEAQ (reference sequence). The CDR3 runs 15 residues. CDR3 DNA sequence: TGTGCCAGCAGCTTAGTCCCTAGCCGGGACAATGAGCAGTTCTTC. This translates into CASSLVPSRDNEQFF. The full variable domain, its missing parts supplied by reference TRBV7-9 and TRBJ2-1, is DTGVSQNPRHKITKRGQNVTFRCDPISEHNRLYWYRQTLGQGPEFLTYFQNEAQLEKSRLLSDRFSAERPKGSFSTLEIQRTEQGDSAMYLCASSLVPSRDNEQFFGPGTRLTVL.